The 12 T cell receptor beta chains presented below share a single source sample, sequenced in a study of blood T cell repertoires in COVID-19. The table came from immunoSEQ multiplex PCR; TCRdb's copy has only in-frame clones and leaves some out. The sample records 85,000 to 110,000 clones, 89% being singletons. The specimen was peripheral blood. The receptors were sampled from an older woman with acute or convalescent COVID-19.

A few counts support this clone. The CDR3 spells CASSPGRGGELFF. The CDR3 nucleotides are TGTGCCAGCAGCCCAGGACGGGGCGGGGAGCTGTTTTTT. The V call is TRBV7-3, the J call TRBJ2-2, with D tentatively TRBD2 (5 bases). Between the trimmed V and J ends, which lost 5 bases and 7 bases, there was a span of 11 bases. The CDR3 contains 13 residues. Germline loops: CDR1 SGHTA, CDR2 FQGTGA.

The CDR3 loop is CASSLETGAGSYTF. The CDR3 coding sequence is TGTGCCAGCAGCTTAGAGACAGGGGCGGGAAGCTACACCTTC. The chain links TRBV7-9 to TRBJ1-2; 8 bases match TRBD1. Trimming removed 1 base from V and 9 bases from J; junction bases left unmatched: 7. The CDR3 runs 14 residues. Germline values: CDR1 SEHNR, CDR2 FQNEAQ (reference sequence).

The rearrangement joins TRBV6-5 to TRBJ1-3, with D unclear. CDR1 is MNHEY, CDR2 SVGAGI, per germline. The CDR3 spans 12 residues. V lost 6 bases and J lost 3, with 6 bases in between. CDR3 residues: CASRGSGNTIYF. As DNA, the CDR3 is TGTGCCAGCAGGGGGAGTGGAAACACCATATATTTT.

V gene TRBV7-9 combines with J gene TRBJ1-6, with D perhaps TRBD1 (5 bases). V dropped 6 bases and J dropped 7 bases, with 10 bases sitting between them. In germline, CDR1 is SEHNR, CDR2 FQNEAQ (reference sequence). The CDR3 loop spans 13 amino acids. The CDR3 reads CASSRGANSPLHF. The DNA of the CDR3 is TGTGCCAGCAGTCGCGGGGCAAATTCACCCCTCCACTTT. Full variable domain (remainder filled in from reference TRBV7-9 and TRBJ1-6): DTGVSQNPRHKITKRGQNVTFRCDPISEHNRLYWYRQTLGQGPEFLTYFQNEAQLEKSRLLSDRFSAERPKGSFSTLEIQRTEQGDSAMYLCASSRGANSPLHFGNGTRLTVT.

DNA for the CDR3: TGTGCCAGCAGCCTATTTGGGACAGGGACTAATGAAAAACTGTTTTTT. Encoded protein: CASSLFGTGTNEKLFF. This chain connects TRBV3-1 (or the pseudogene TRBV3-2) to TRBJ1-4, with 9 bases matching TRBD1. The CDR3 runs 16 residues. Losses at the gene ends were 4 bases for V and 2 bases for J; bases not matched to a gene: 5. CDR1 and CDR2 (germline): LGHDT, YNNKEL (reference sequence).

The chain is built from TRBV3-1 (or the pseudogene TRBV3-2) and TRBJ2-3, with 9 nucleotides matching TRBD2. J was trimmed by 1 base and V by 1 base; bases with no gene match: 3. This CDR3 is 16 amino acids long. The germline V gene has CDR1 LGHDT and CDR2 YNNKEL (reference sequence). The DNA for the CDR3 is TGTGCCAGCAGCCAAGTACGGACTAGCGGCACAGATACGCAGTATTTT. It translates to CASSQVRTSGTDTQYF.

The chain uses TRBV11-2 and TRBJ2-1; D ambiguous. V lost 1 base to trimming and J lost 5 bases, with 15 bases between them. CDR3 length: 16 amino acids. CDR1 SGHAT and CDR2 FQNNGV come from the germline V gene. The CDR3 reads CASSLGVEARNNEQFF. The CDR3 DNA follows: TGTGCCAGCAGCTTAGGGGTCGAGGCCAGAAACAATGAGCAGTTCTTC.

The chain uses TRBV14 and TRBJ2-7; D is uncertain. With 0 bases removed from V and 3 bases from J, the gap between germline ends came to 9 bases. Germline CDR1 SGHDN, CDR2 FVKESK. This CDR3 contains 14 residues. CDR3 coding DNA: TGTGCCAGCAGCCAAGATCTCGTCAGCTACGAGCAGTACTTC. This translates into CASSQDLVSYEQYF. Based on the CDR3 plus reference TRBV14 and TRBJ2-7, the full variable domain is EAGVTQFPSHSVIEKGQTVTLRCDPISGHDNLYWYRRVMGKEIKFLLHFVKESKQDESGMPNNRFLAERTGGTYSTLKVQPAELEDSGVYFCASSQDLVSYEQYFGPGTRLTVT.

This rearrangement joins TRBV3-1 (or the pseudogene TRBV3-2) to TRBJ2-3; D gene unclear. The V end lost 3 bases, the J end lost 2 bases, and 15 bases lay between the germline ends. The CDR3 extends over 16 amino acids. Germline assignment: CDR1 LGHDT and CDR2 YNNKEL (reference sequence). This CDR3 reads CASSQIWQSPTDTQYF. In DNA form, the CDR3 reads TGTGCCAGCAGCCAGATCTGGCAGTCCCCCACAGATACGCAGTATTTT.

The rearrangement links TRBV5-5 to TRBJ1-5, with TRBD1 identical over 7 bases. This CDR3 has 15 residues. Germline CDR1 is SGHKS and CDR2 is YYEKEE (reference sequence). Germline trimming cut 2 bases from V and 0 bases from J; bases unmatched to any gene: 2. In DNA, the CDR3 is TGTGCCAGCAGCTTCCGGACAGGTAGCAATCAGCCCCAGCATTTT. Translated: CASSFRTGSNQPQHF.

The V and J genes are TRBV9 and TRBJ1-2, with D perhaps TRBD1 (6 bases). Germline assignment: CDR1 SGDLS and CDR2 YYNGEE. V shed 0 bases and J shed 3 bases, with 9 bases lying between them. This CDR3 is built from 14 residues. The CDR3 spells CASSVDRAYYGYTF. The CDR3 nucleotides read TGTGCCAGCAGCGTAGACAGGGCCTACTATGGCTACACCTTC.

This sequence joins TRBV11-3 and TRBJ1-1, with 7 bases that match TRBD1. The CDR3 has 15 residues. V shed 3 bases and J 1 base; nucleotides not matched to a gene: 5. CDR1 and CDR2 from the germline V gene are SGHNT and YENEEA. This chain's CDR3 is CASSFRGFENTEAFF. The CDR3 bases are TGTGCCAGCAGCTTCAGGGGGTTCGAGAACACTGAAGCTTTCTTT.